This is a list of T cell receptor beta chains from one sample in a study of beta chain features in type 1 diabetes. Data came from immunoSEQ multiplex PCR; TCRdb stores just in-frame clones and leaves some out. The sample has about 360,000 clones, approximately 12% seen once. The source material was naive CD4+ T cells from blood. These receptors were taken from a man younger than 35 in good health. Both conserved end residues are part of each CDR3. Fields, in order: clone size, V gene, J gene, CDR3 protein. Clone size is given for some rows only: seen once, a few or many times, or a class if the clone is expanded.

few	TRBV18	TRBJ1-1	CASSPGTGSRTEAFF
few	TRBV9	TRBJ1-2	CASSVLSSYGYTF
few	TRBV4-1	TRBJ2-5	CASSQDRAGAQETQYF
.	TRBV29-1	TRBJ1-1	CSVKGPVGNTEAFF
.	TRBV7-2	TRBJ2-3	CASSFVLAGDTQYF
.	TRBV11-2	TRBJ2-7	CASSFFAIGGSNYEQYF
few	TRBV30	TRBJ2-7	CAWSLGQGWEQYF
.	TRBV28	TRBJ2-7	CASSLVSGSWNEQYF
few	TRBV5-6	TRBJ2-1	CASSPGQQSPGEQFF
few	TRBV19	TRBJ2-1	CASSIVGQGPDEQFF
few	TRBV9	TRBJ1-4	CASSDRGAPNEKLFF
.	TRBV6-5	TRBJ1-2	CASSRGLDGYTF
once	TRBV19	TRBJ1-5	CASRSPGQVNQPQHF
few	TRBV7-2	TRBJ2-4	CASSLPPRSGYIQYF
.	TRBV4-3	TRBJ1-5	CASSQVSGGAGQPQHF
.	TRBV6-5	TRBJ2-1	CASSYLAASYNEQFF
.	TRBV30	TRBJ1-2	CAWSPTGVSYGYTF
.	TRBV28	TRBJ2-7	CASSLGSKQYF
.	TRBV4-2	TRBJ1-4	CASSQPPGQGSEKLFF
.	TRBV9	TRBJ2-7	CASSGGLAGTYEQYF
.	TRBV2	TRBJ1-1	CASRRTEAFF
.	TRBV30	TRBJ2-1	CAWNTGLTYNEQFF
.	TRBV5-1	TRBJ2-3	CASSPGPGEEADTQYF
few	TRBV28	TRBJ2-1	CASSRWAGYNNEQFF
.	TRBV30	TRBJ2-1	CAWYSGRDNEQFF